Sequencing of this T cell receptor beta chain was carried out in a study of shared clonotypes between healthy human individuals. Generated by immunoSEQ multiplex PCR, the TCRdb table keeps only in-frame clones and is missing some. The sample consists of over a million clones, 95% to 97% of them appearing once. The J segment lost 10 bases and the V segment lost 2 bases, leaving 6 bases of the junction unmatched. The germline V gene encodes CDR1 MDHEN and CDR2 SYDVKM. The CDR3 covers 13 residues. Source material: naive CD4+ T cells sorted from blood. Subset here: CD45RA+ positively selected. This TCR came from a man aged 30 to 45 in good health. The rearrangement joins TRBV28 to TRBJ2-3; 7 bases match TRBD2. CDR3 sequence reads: CASSLRTSGAQYF. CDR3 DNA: TGTGCCAGCAGTTTACGGACTAGTGGTGCGCAGTATTTT.